One and the same sample provided the 14 T cell receptor beta chains below, sequenced in a study of cytomegalovirus exposure and HLA in healthy donors. Primers: 60 Vbeta forward and 13 Jbeta reverse. Clones were sequenced by immunoSEQ multiplex PCR, and TCRdb holds only the in-frame ones, with some missing. The sample shows under 150,000 clones, 82% of them seen only once. Sequencing used PBMCs. The receptors originated from a male donor in good health and CMV-seronegative.

V and J are TRBV18 and TRBJ2-7, with TRBD2 matching over 10 bases. V lost 9 bases, J lost 4 bases, and 9 bases stayed unmatched. This CDR3 contains 14 residues. Looked up from germline, CDR1 is KGHSH and CDR2 is LQKENI. The CDR3 nucleotides are TGTGCCAGTTCCCAGCGGGAGGGGGAATACGAGCAGTACTTC. Protein: CASSQREGEYEQYF.

The chain recombines TRBV7-9 with TRBJ2-7, with TRBD2 identical over 10 bases. Germline CDR1 and CDR2: SEHNR and FQNEAQ (reference sequence). This CDR3 contains 17 residues. Trimming took 5 bases from V and 1 from J; bases not matched to a gene: 11. This chain's CDR3 is CASSPSGSSGSSYEQYF. The DNA for the CDR3 is TGTGCCAGCAGCCCCTCAGGTTCTAGCGGGAGTTCCTACGAGCAGTACTTC.

This chain uses TRBV2 with TRBJ2-1; D gene ambiguous. This CDR3 has 15 amino acids. V lost 3 bases, J lost 0 bases, and 9 bases lay in between. Germline V lookup: CDR1 SNHLY, CDR2 FYNNEI. CDR3 in amino acids: CASSDYSSSYNEQFF. In DNA form, the CDR3 reads TGTGCCAGCAGTGACTACTCGAGCTCCTACAATGAGCAGTTCTTC. The variable domain in full, with the rest retrieved from reference TRBV2 and TRBJ2-1, is EPEVTQTPSHQVTQMGQEVILRCVPISNHLYFYWYRQILGQKVEFLVSFYNNEISEKSEIFDDQFSVERPDGSNFTLKIRSTKLEDSAMYFCASSDYSSSYNEQFFGPGTRLTVL.

The V gene is TRBV19, the J gene TRBJ2-1, with TRBD1 matching over 7 bases. CDR3 length: 14 amino acids. V lost 5 bases to trimming and J lost 3 bases; unmatched junction nucleotides: 4. Germline CDR1 LNHDA, CDR2 SQIVND (reference sequence). The CDR3 is CASSFGTDYNEQFF. The CDR3 DNA reads TGTGCCAGTAGTTTCGGGACAGACTACAATGAGCAGTTCTTC.

The chain carries TRBV10-3 and TRBJ2-3; 7 positions match TRBD1. V was clipped by 4 bases and J by 2 bases; unmatched bases: 9. From germline, CDR1 is ENHRY and CDR2 SYGVKD. The CDR3 consists of 16 residues. The CDR3 bases are TGTGCCATCAGTGCCCACCCGGGACAGACCACAGATACGCAGTATTTT. Its translation is CAISAHPGQTTDTQYF.

The rearrangement uses TRBV5-8 and TRBJ2-7; TRBD1 might be the D (5 bases). CDR1 is SGHTS and CDR2 is YDEGEE in the germline V gene. Trimming took 0 bases from V and 1 from J, leaving 11 bases between them. The CDR3 runs to 15 residues. The CDR3 region is CASSLGPGLSYEQYF. The CDR3 DNA is TGTGCCAGCAGCTTGGGTCCAGGGCTTTCCTACGAGCAGTACTTC.

This chain connects TRBV6-4 to TRBJ2-5; TRBD2 agrees at 12 bases. Germline-derived CDR1 and CDR2 are MRHNA and SNTAGT. With V trimmed by 8 bases and J by 5 bases, 6 bases remained unmatched. The CDR3 is made up of 14 amino acids. This CDR3 is CASPGLAGRETQYF. DNA for the CDR3: TGTGCCAGCCCCGGACTAGCGGGAAGGGAGACCCAGTACTTC.

This chain uses TRBV7-9 with TRBJ2-1; D might be TRBD2 (5 bases). The CDR3 has 16 residues. Trimming shortened V by 4 bases and J by 4 bases, and 17 bases separated the two germline ends. Germline V gene sequence: CDR1 SEHNR, CDR2 FQNEAQ (reference sequence). CDR3: CASSSGPSSYYNEQFF. CDR3 sequence (DNA): TGTGCCAGCAGCTCCGGGCCGTCTAGCTATTACAATGAGCAGTTCTTC.

The chain links TRBV27 to TRBJ2-1; TRBD2 is a possible D gene (6 bases). Trimming stripped 6 bases from V and 0 bases from J, with 9 bases between. Per the germline V gene, CDR1 is MNHEY and CDR2 is SMNVEV (reference sequence). CDR3 size: 14 residues. CDR3 nucleotides: TGTGCCAGCAGCCGGGAGAGCTCCTACAATGAGCAGTTCTTC. Encoded protein: CASSRESSYNEQFF.

This sequence joins TRBV19 and TRBJ1-1; D is unclear. This CDR3 is built from 11 residues. Trimming shortened V by 6 bases and J by 6 bases, and 8 bases separated the two germline ends. Germline V gives CDR1 LNHDA, CDR2 SQIVND (reference sequence). CDR3 region: CASSHRAEAFF. The CDR3 nucleotides read TGTGCCAGTAGCCACAGAGCTGAAGCTTTCTTT.

Notes on this clone: Distinct nucleotide sequences in the sample also encode this CDR3. The CDR3 region has the DNA TGTGCCAGCGCTCTAACCGGGACTAGAGGGTACGAGCAGTACTTC. It yields the protein CASALTGTRGYEQYF. The chain couples TRBV6-5 to TRBJ2-7, with 8 bases identical to TRBD2. The J segment lost 4 bases and the V segment lost 8 bases, leaving 13 bases of the junction unmatched. This CDR3 comprises 15 residues. Germline loops: CDR1 MNHEY, CDR2 SVGAGI.

The chain couples TRBV9 to TRBJ1-2, with 8 bases aligning to TRBD1. The J segment lost 6 bases and the V segment lost 4 bases, leaving 8 bases of the junction unmatched. There are 14 residues in the CDR3. Germline values: CDR1 SGDLS, CDR2 YYNGEE. CDR3 protein: CASSSRTGRDGYTF. DNA for the CDR3: TGTGCCAGCAGCTCCCGGACAGGGAGAGATGGCTACACCTTC.

The chain carries TRBV27 and TRBJ2-4; no reliable D call. CDR1 is MNHEY, CDR2 SMNVEV, per germline (reference sequence). The V and J ends lost 4 bases and 8 bases respectively, with 9 bases between them. The CDR3 is 12 amino acids. CDR3 nucleotides: TGTGCCAGCAGTTCCTACGGTGACATTCAGTACTTC. Amino acid sequence: CASSSYGDIQYF.

Worth noting for this clone: Other DNA sequences in this specimen translate into the identical CDR3. This rearrangement joins TRBV15 to TRBJ2-7; 7 bases line up with TRBD2. The CDR3 has 13 amino acids. Germline V CDR1 and CDR2: LNHNV, YYDKDF (reference sequence). V lost 0 bases and J lost 4; bases outside the gene matches: 0. For the CDR3, the DNA is TGTGCCACCAGCAGAGAGGGAGGGTACGAGCAGTACTTC. This sequence encodes CATSREGGYEQYF.